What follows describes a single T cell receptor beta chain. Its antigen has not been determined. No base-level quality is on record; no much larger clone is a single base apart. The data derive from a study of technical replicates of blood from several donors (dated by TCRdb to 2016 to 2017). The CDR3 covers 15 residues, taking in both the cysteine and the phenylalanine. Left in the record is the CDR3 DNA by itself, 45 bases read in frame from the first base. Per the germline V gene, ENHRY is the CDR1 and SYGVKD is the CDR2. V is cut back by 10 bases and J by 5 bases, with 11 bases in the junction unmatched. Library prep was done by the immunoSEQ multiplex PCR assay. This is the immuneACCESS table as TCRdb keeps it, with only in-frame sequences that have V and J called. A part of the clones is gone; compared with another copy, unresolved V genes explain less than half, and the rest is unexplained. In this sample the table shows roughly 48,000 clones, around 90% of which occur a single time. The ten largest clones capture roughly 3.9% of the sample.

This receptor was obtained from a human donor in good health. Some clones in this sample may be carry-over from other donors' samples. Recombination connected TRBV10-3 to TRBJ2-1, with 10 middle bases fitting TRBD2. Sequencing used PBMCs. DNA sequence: TGTGCCACCTCCCCCACTAGCGGGGCTAACAATGAGCAGTTCTTC. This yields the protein CATSPTSGANNEQFF.